This T cell receptor (beta chain) was identified in a study of blood T cell repertoires in COVID-19. Turning to the study itself: Acute and convalescent COVID-19 samples came from the United States, Italy and Spain. T cells, B-cell-depleted T cells, or PBMCs provided the cDNA or gDNA that served as material.

Trimming shortened V by 6 bases and J by 0 bases, and 10 bases separated the two germline ends. The CDR3 sequence is 14 residues long. Germline V gene sequence: CDR1 SEHNR, CDR2 FQNEAQ (reference sequence). Per the study methods: Amplification with reference gene primers provided the estimates of nucleated cell counts. TCRdb's copy holds only in-frame clones and misses some; the assay was immunoSEQ multiplex PCR. That table is the source of V, J and clone size, and D and trimming were worked out from the DNA. The data hold about 170,000 clones, with around 80% observed a single time. Sequencing was performed on peripheral blood. This sequence was found in an elderly woman with acute or convalescent COVID-19. This rearrangement joins TRBV7-9 to TRBJ2-3; the D gene is possibly TRBD2 (6 bases). CDR3 nucleotide sequence: TGTGCCAGCAGACTAAGCGGGAGCACAGATACGCAGTATTTT. It translates to CASRLSGSTDTQYF.